The T cell receptor (beta chain) under discussion was sequenced for a study of blood T cell repertoires in COVID-19. Original processing notes: Estimates of nucleated cell counts were drawn from the amplification of reference gene primers. The data were produced by immunoSEQ multiplex PCR, yet TCRdb's version contains in-frame clones alone and is incomplete. V, J and clone size are those of that table, while D and trimming were read from the DNA. In the table there are more than 95,000 clones, roughly 80% of which are singletons. Patients in Seattle were enrolled during active infection, then followed longitudinally. Per germline, CDR1 MDHEN and CDR2 SYDVKM. The CDR3 contains 15 residues. Germline trimming cut 5 bases from V and 4 bases from J; bases unmatched to any gene: 8.

The sequenced sample was peripheral blood. The clonotype was recovered from a man at least 80 years old with COVID-19, enrolled during active disease. The rearrangement uses TRBV28 and TRBJ1-2, with TRBD1 matching 9 bases. DNA for the CDR3: TGTGCCAGCAGTCCGCTCCCGGGACAGGGCTATGGCTACACCTTC. Translation: CASSPLPGQGYGYTF.